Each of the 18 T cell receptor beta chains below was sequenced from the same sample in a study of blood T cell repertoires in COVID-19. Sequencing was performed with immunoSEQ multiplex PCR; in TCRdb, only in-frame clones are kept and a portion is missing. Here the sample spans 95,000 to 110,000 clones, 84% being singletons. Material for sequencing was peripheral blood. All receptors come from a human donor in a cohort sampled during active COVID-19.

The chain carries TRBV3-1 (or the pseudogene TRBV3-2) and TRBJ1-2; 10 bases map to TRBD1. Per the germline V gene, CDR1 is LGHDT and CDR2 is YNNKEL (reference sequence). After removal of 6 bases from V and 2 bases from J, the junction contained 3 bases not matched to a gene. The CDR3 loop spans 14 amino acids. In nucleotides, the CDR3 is TGTGCCAGCAGGAAGGGACAGGGGAACTATGGCTACACCTTC. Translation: CASRKGQGNYGYTF.

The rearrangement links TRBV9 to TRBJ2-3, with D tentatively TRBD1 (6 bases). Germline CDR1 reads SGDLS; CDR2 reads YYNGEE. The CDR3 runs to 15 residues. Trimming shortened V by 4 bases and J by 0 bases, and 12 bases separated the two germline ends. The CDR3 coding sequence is TGTGCCAGCAGCCCGTCGACAGGTAGCACAGATACGCAGTATTTT. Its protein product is CASSPSTGSTDTQYF.

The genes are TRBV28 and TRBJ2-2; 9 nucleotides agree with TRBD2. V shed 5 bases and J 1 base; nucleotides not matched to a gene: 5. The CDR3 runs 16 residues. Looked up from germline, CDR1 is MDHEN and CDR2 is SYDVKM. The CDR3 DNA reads TGTGCCAGCAGTCGGGCTAGCGGGGTGAACACCGGGGAGCTGTTTTTT. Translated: CASSRASGVNTGELFF.

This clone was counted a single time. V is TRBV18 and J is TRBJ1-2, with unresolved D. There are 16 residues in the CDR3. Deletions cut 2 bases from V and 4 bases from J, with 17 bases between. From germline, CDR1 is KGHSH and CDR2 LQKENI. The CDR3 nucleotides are TGTGCCAGCTCACCAGCGGGGTCGCCGTCGGGCTATGGCTACACCTTC. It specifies CASSPAGSPSGYGYTF.

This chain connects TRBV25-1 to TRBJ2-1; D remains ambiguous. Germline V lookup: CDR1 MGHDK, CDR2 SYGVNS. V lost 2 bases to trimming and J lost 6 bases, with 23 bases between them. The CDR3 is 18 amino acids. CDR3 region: CASSEQGGLREITNEQFF. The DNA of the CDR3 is TGTGCCAGCAGTGAACAAGGCGGCTTGCGTGAAATCACCAATGAGCAGTTCTTC.

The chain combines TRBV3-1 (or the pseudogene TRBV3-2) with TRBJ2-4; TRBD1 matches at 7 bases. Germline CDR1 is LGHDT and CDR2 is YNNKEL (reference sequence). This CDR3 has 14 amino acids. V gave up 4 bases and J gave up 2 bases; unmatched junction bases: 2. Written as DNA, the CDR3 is TGTGCCAGCAGCCTCAGGGGGACCAAAAACATTCAGTACTTC. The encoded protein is CASSLRGTKNIQYF.

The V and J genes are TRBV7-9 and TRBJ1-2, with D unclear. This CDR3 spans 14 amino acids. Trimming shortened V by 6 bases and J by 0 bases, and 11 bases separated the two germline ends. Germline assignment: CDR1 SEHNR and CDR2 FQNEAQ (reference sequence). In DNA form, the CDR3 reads TGTGCCAGCAGTCACGCTTCAGCTAACTATGGCTACACCTTC. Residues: CASSHASANYGYTF.

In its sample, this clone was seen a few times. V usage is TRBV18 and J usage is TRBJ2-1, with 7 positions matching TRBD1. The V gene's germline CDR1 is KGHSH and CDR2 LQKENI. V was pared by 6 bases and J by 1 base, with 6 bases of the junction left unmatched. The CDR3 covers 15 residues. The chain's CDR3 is CASSETGSSYNEQFF. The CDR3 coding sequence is TGTGCCAGCTCTGAGACAGGGTCGTCCTACAATGAGCAGTTCTTC.

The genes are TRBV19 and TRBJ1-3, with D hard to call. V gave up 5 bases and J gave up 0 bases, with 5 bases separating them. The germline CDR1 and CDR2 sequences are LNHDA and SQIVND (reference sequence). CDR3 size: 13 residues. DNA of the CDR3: TGTGCCAGTAGTCAGGTCTCTGGAAACACCATATATTTT. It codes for CASSQVSGNTIYF. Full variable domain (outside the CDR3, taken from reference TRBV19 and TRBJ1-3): DGGITQSPKYLFRKEGQNVTLSCEQNLNHDAMYWYRQDPGQGLRLIYYSQIVNDFQKGDIAEGYSVSREKKESFPLTVTSAQKNPTAFYLCASSQVSGNTIYFGEGSWLTVV.

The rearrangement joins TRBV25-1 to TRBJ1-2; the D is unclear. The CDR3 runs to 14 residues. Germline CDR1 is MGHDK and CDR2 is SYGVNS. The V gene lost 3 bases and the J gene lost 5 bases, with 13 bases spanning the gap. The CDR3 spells CASSDEAQTYGYTF. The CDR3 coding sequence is TGTGCCAGCAGTGACGAGGCGCAAACTTATGGCTACACCTTC.

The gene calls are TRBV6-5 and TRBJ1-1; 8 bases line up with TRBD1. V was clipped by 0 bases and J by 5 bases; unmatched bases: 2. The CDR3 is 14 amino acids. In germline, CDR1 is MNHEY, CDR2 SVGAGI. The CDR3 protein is CASSYSGQGTEAFF. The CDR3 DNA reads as TGTGCCAGCAGTTACTCAGGACAGGGAACTGAAGCTTTCTTT.

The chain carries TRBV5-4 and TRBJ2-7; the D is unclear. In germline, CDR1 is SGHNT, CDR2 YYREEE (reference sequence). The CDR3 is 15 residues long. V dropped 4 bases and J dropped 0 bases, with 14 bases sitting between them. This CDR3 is CASSPEALSSYEQYF. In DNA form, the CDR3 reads TGTGCCAGCAGCCCAGAGGCGTTAAGCTCCTACGAGCAGTACTTC.

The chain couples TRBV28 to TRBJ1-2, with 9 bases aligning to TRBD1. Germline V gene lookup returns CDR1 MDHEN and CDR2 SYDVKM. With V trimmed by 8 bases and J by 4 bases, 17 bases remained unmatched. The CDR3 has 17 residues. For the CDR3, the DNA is TGTGCCAGCTTCCGTGGTCCCGGGACAGGGACATTCTATGGCTACACCTTC. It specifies CASFRGPGTGTFYGYTF.

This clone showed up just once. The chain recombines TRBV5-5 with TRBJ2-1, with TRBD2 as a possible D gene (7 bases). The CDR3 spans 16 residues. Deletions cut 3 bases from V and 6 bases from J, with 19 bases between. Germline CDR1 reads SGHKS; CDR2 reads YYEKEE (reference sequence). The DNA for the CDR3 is TGTGCCAGCAGCTGGATGGGGGGGCGACTGAGCAATGAGCAGTTCTTC. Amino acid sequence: CASSWMGGRLSNEQFF.

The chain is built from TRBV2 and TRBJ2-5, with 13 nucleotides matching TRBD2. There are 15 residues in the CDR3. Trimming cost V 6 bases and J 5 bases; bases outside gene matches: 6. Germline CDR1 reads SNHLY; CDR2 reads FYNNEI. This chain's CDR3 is CASSATSGGRETQYF. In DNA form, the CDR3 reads TGTGCCAGCAGCGCGACTAGCGGGGGGAGGGAGACCCAGTACTTC.

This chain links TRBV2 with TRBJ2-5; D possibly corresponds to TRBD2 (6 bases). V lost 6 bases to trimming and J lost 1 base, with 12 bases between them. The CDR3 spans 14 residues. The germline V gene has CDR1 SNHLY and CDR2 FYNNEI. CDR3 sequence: CASRWAGFQETQYF. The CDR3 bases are TGTGCCAGCAGGTGGGCGGGGTTCCAAGAGACCCAGTACTTC.

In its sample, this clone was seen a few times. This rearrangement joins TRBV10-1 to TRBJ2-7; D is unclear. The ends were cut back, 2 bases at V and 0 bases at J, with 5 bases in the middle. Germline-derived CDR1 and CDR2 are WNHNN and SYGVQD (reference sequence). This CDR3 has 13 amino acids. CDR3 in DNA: TGCGCCAGCAGTGAGGACTTCTCCTACGAGCAGTACTTC. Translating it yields CASSEDFSYEQYF.

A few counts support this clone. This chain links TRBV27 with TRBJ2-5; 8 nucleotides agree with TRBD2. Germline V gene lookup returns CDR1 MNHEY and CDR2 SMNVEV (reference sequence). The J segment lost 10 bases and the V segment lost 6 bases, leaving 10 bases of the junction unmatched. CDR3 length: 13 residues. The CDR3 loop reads CASRGGGRGDQYF. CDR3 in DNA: TGTGCCAGCAGGGGCGGGGGGCGCGGGGACCAGTACTTC.